The 8 T cell receptor beta chains below all came from one sample that was sequenced in a study of PD-L1 blockade in urothelial cancer. Specified time point: peripheral blood 6 weeks after treatment start. This table comes from immunoSEQ multiplex PCR, and its TCRdb copy is limited to in-frame clones, with some not included. The sample shows about 45,000 clones, under 90% of them seen only once. Material: PBMCs, obtained around atezolizumab (anti-PD-L1) treatment. These receptors were collected from a man in his sixties with urothelial cancer.

The V and J genes are TRBV7-9 and TRBJ2-7, with D uncertain. Trimming left V 5 bases short and J 2 bases short, with 10 bases between. The CDR3 contains 13 residues. Germline CDR1 reads SEHNR; CDR2 reads FQNEAQ (reference sequence). The CDR3 is CASSPFGPYEQYF. The CDR3, as DNA: TGTGCCAGCAGCCCATTTGGGCCCTACGAGCAGTACTTC.

The CDR3 sequence: CASTQTGELFF. CDR3 bases: TGTGCCAGCACCCAGACCGGGGAGCTGTTTTTT. This chain joins TRBV6-1 and TRBJ2-2; D remains ambiguous. The CDR3 length is 11 residues. CDR1 MNHNS and CDR2 SASEGT come from the germline V gene. Trimming pared 7 bases from V and 5 bases from J, leaving 5 bases between.

By its share, this clone is medium-sized. V is TRBV6-1 and J is TRBJ2-7; D gene uncertain. V lost 1 base to trimming and J lost 4 bases, with 11 bases between them. This CDR3 has 14 residues. CDR1 is MNHNS, CDR2 SASEGT, per germline. CDR3 protein: CASSEVGRAYEQYF. In DNA form, the CDR3 reads TGTGCCAGCAGTGAAGTTGGCAGAGCGTACGAGCAGTACTTC.

The rearrangement joins TRBV5-1 to TRBJ2-1; 11 bases are shared with TRBD2. Germline V gives CDR1 SGHRS, CDR2 YFSETQ. The CDR3 runs to 15 residues. The V and J ends lost 0 bases and 7 bases, in that order; junction bases with no gene match: 3. In DNA, the CDR3 is TGCGCCAGCAGCTTGGTTGTAGCGGGGGGGAATGAGCAGTTCTTC. It specifies CASSLVVAGGNEQFF.

This clone was found a few times. V usage is TRBV18 and J usage is TRBJ1-4; D not certain. Germline V gene lookup returns CDR1 KGHSH and CDR2 LQKENI. Trimming took 5 bases from V and 0 from J, leaving 7 bases between them. CDR3 length: 14 amino acids. CDR3: CASSVGATNEKLFF. The CDR3 nucleotides read TGTGCCAGCTCAGTGGGCGCAACTAATGAAAAACTGTTTTTT.

The V call is TRBV30, the J call TRBJ2-5, with a weak D call TRBD2 (6 bases). Per germline, CDR1 GTSNPN and CDR2 SVGIG (reference sequence). The CDR3 sequence is 14 residues long. V shed 0 bases and J shed 5 bases, with 13 bases lying between them. The CDR3 is CAWSVHRGKETQYF. The CDR3 nucleotides read TGTGCCTGGAGTGTACATCGGGGGAAGGAGACCCAGTACTTC.

The rearrangement uses TRBV7-9 and TRBJ1-1, with TRBD1 as a possible D gene (6 bases). Germline V CDR1 and CDR2: SEHNR, FQNEAQ (reference sequence). The CDR3 totals 12 residues. V lost 7 bases to trimming and J lost 5 bases, with 11 bases between them. CDR3 coding DNA: TGTGCCAGCACCACAGGGTTAACTGAAGCTTTCTTT. As protein: CASTTGLTEAFF.

This chain uses TRBV28 with TRBJ2-6; 10 bases map to TRBD1. In germline, CDR1 is MDHEN, CDR2 SYDVKM. V shed 4 bases, J shed 0 bases, and the junction held 6 bases outside the gene matches. The CDR3 spans 18 residues. The CDR3 DNA reads TGTGCCAGCAGTTCCTCGGGACAGGGGTTCTCTGGGGCCAACGTCCTGACTTTC. Amino acid sequence: CASSSSGQGFSGANVLTF. Variable domain in full (rest from reference TRBV28 and TRBJ2-6): DVKVTQSSRYLVKRTGEKVFLECVQDMDHENMFWYRQDPGLGLRLIYFSYDVKMKEKGDIPEGYSVSREKKERFSLILESASTNQTSMYLCASSSSGQGFSGANVLTFGAGSRLTVL.